The TCR beta chain described here comes from a study of shared clonotypes between healthy human individuals (dated by TCRdb to 2018 to 2021). Describing the broader study: The cohort comprised a couple of women and three men aged 18 to 49 years. For each donor, CD4 naive and CD4 memory were each run on three plates, CD8 naive on two plates, and CD8 memory on one plate. The study deeply sequenced blood TCR repertoires of five healthy adults to estimate repertoire size and the extent of clonotype sharing between individuals. Different laboratories and diverse techniques were used to prepare libraries and sequence TCR repertoires, to increase sequencing depth and limit assay-specific biases. Leukapheresis yielded between about 0.8 and 8.9 billion PBMCs per donor. What the research found in general, with its limitations: Sampling was restricted to blood, and TCR repertoires in tissue are likely to differ from TCR repertoires in blood. When a few donors were compared, the shared fraction of clonotypes was about 5% for naive CD4, about 4% for naive CD8, 2% to 2.5% for memory CD4, and 0.35% to 0.4% for memory CD8. Pairwise subsampling indicated that sequencing depth was expected to affect the degree of clonotype sharing among donors. Even with the large sequencing depth, rarefaction of the sorted-subset datasets indicated that sequencing was incomplete. Naive subsets generally had larger estimated clonotype richness than memory subsets. The small number of donors limited the genetic and exposure-history diversity represented. Compared with non-shared clonotypes, the clonotypes found in all four sorted-subset donors had higher generation probabilities.

This clone was recorded once. The antigen this receptor binds is unknown. The sample holds no much larger clone one base away, and base qualities are not on file. TCR CDR3 regions were amplified from genomic DNA by multiplex PCR using the deep immunoSEQ assay. Extracted genomic DNA from each cell subset was spread evenly across all wells of several immunoSEQ 96-well plates, with each plate serving as a replicate. For sorted subsets, 150 to 250 ng of genomic DNA, equivalent to some 33,000 T cell genomes, went into each replicate PCR. Purified libraries were quantified with a Qubit 3.0 fluorometer, sized on a Bioanalyzer 2100, and re-quantified with the KAPA Library Quantification kit. Every immunoSEQ 96-well plate was sequenced on a dedicated single-read 150-cycle Illumina NextSeq 550 flow cell. On the study's bioinformatics: Because only junctional sequences without quality scores were contained in the immunoSEQ output, filtering matching that applied to full-length reads could not be performed. To assign V/J genes and CDR3, sequences were annotated against IMGT germline references using PyIR, a Python wrapper for IgBLAST v1.9. Reads were removed for weak V/J assignments (E-value above 1e-6), missing CDR3, stop codons, out-of-frame junctions, or ambiguous translated residues. V3J clonotypes were defined as sequences sharing the same inferred V gene, J gene, and CDR3 amino acid sequence. The percentage overlap between two repertoires was calculated by dividing the number of shared unique clonotypes by the size of the smaller repertoire. RTK rarefaction, the Chao1 estimator, and Recon v2.1 estimates of unobserved clonotypes were used to assess repertoire richness. Generation probabilities were computed with OLGA for all TCRbeta clonotypes obtained by the gDNA method from four donors. TCRdb limited this immuneACCESS table to in-frame rearrangements with V and J called. A share of clones is missing; checked studies link under half to unresolved V genes, and the rest is unexplained. The DNA was the basis for D and trimming; V, J and clone size are from that table. Here the sample has some 2,100,000 clones; about 93% occur a single time. The top ten clonotypes cover 1.7% of the sample.

For the CD8 naive samples, CD45RO-negative cells were positively selected for CCR7, yielding a CD45RA+CCR7+ population from which TemRA cells were excluded. Healthy HIV-negative adults with no recently reported acute infections or vaccinations were included as donors. Every donor was a Caucasian adult living in Nashville, Tennessee, USA. Blood was obtained by leukapheresis, after which PBMCs were separated by Ficoll-Histopaque density gradient centrifugation and cryopreserved in liquid nitrogen vapor phase. Analytical flow cytometry was used to check the purity and quantity of every magnetically sorted T cell population. Genomic DNA was isolated from every sorted fraction and measured by UV absorbance on a Nanodrop 2000c. This sequence originates from a man between 18 and 29 years old in good health. Some clones in this sample may be carry-over from other donors' samples. The source material was naive CD8+ T cells from PBMCs. Sample cell subset or site, as interpreted from the label and publication: CD45RA+CCR7+.

The CDR3 protein: CAIQRGTENTGELFF. The DNA sequence is as follows: TGTGCCATACAACGGGGCACGGAGAACACCGGGGAGCTGTTTTTT. The receptor chain draws on TRBV28 and TRBJ2-2; the D call could be TRBD1 or TRBD2, with each sharing 5 bases. Taken from cysteine to phenylalanine, the CDR3 has 15 residues. The read is trimmed to its CDR3 DNA, 45 bases read in frame from base 1. V and J lose 10 bases and 1 base, and a span of 16 bases separates them. CDR1 and CDR2, per the germline V gene, are MDHEN and SYDVKM.